Detailed here is one T cell receptor beta chain. Its antigen remains undetermined. The sample holds no much larger clone one base away, and base qualities are not on file. This entry comes from a study of beta chain features in type 1 diabetes (dated by TCRdb to about 2018). The study in broad terms: Patients and healthy donors did not differ in mean age, gender distribution, total cell number or subset yield. A total of 100 million to 110 million sorted cells were examined across all samples, and a strong correlation was observed between cell number per subset and RNA yield. In the study, recently diagnosed type 1 diabetes patients and matched healthy donors were compared on the TCRB repertoires of their sorted circulating CD4+ T cell subsets. Regulatory and stem cell-like memory subsets were isolated from only 8 patients and about eight healthy donors, whereas naive and central memory subsets came from all 30 or so donors.

All of the isolated RNA was reverse transcribed with the High Capacity cDNA Reverse Transcription Kit, so expressed TCRB transcripts were sequenced. Naive, central memory and regulatory T cell samples underwent deep immunoSEQ sequencing, averaging approximately 3.5 million total reads per sample. After sorted cells were lysed in RLT buffer, RNA was extracted with DNase-treated RNeasy Micro or Mini kits, with the choice depending on cell number. To prevent cross-contamination, every cell subset was processed on its own, while patient and healthy donor samples were processed together. Using the immunoSEQ multiplex PCR, TCRB sequences were amplified from cDNA into 87-bp fragments spanning the CDR3 region. Amplicons were sequenced on the Illumina HiSeq platform. The published analysis was carried out like this. Synthetic template baselines were used to correct PCR bias computationally, reads within Hamming distance 2 were collapsed, and singletons that could not be merged were discarded. Reads were aligned against IMGT to assign V, D and J genes, CDR3 length and insertions or deletions at six rearrangement sites. Within each subset, clonotype counts were normalized to the number of sorted cells before true diversity and Gini coefficients were calculated with the tcR R package. The overlap coefficient, calculated on TCRB nucleotide sequences, was used to quantify repertoire sharing. As a proxy for the pre-selection repertoire, out-of-frame TCRB sequences from naive cells were analyzed. TCRdb holds this immuneACCESS table with in-frame rearrangements only. Some clones are missing; in checked studies, unresolved V genes explain under half, and the rest has no known cause. The V and J calls and clone size come from that table; D and trimming were worked out from the DNA. This sample lists about half a million clones; about 10% were detected once. The top ten clonotypes cover less than 0.06% of the sample.

Each donor gave one peripheral blood draw, averaging roughly 0.11 L, which was collected into heparinised tubes. A BD FACSAria II was used to sort naive, central memory, regulatory and stem cell-like memory CD4+ T cells with a panel that included CD45RO, CCR7, CD25, CD127, CD95 and CD27. Purity was above 95% for every sorted population. PBMCs were isolated right away by Lymphoprep density gradient centrifugation and were stained directly, without culture. So that batch effects would be minimized, each experiment stained and sorted samples in pairs, pairing one healthy donor with one patient. On the study overall, not on this receptor specifically: A moderate but significant shortening of TCRB CDR3 length was observed in type 1 diabetes patients in all four CD4+ subsets. Shorter templates might have been favored by PCR, but patient and control samples were amplified and corrected together, so both groups would have been affected equally by any skew. Naive, central memory and regulatory TCRB repertoires appeared to be more alike among patients than among healthy donors. At VDJ recombination sites, type 1 diabetes patients had fewer insertions and more deleted nucleotides, which implies abnormalities in thymic rearrangement. Because the HLA sub-analyses included only small numbers of individuals, any influence of HLA type on TCRB rearrangement was left unresolved. Sequencing cDNA rather than genomic DNA could over-represent highly expressing activated cells, although activation and CD3 levels did not differ between groups.

The CDR3 goes from the cysteine to the phenylalanine over 13 residues. This entry keeps only the CDR3 DNA: 39 bases, framed from base 1. Via the germline V gene, CDR1 is SGHRS and CDR2 YFSETQ. Deletion took 4 bases off V and 6 bases off J, with a span of 14 bases between the germline ends. This sequence was found in a young woman in good health. The material sequenced was naive CD4+ T cells from blood. The cell subset or site label, read with the paper, signifies: true naive CD4+ T cells. The sequence joins TRBV5-1 to TRBJ2-7, and the D gene may be TRBD2, 6 bases matching. Here is the DNA: TGCGCCAGCAGCCTCCCGGCGGGGTCCGAGCAGTACTTC. Its coded protein is CASSLPAGSEQYF. Extended through the reference TRBV5-1 and TRBJ2-7 proteins, this CDR3 yields the full variable domain: KAGVTQTPRYLIKTRGQQVTLSCSPISGHRSVSWYQQTPGQGLQFLFEYFSETQRNKGNFPGRFSGRQFSNSRSEMNVSTLELGDSALYLCASSLPAGSEQYFGPGTRLTVT.